This T cell receptor (beta chain) is drawn from a study of identical twins. The study, taken as a whole, reports: Beta out-of-frame sequences displayed a weaker excess of sharing between twins.

MiXCR, applied by TCRdb to the 5' RACE reads, yields one record per CDR3 protein. The sample consists of 350,000 to 600,000 distinct CDR3 sequences, approximately 15% of them appearing once. Each donor (without exception) was a healthy Caucasian. At least ten counts were recorded for this clonotype. Its specificity is unknown. The length of the CDR3 is 16 residues. Germline V gives CDR1 SGHTA, CDR2 FQGNSA. The V end lost 2 bases, the J end lost 14 bases, and 24 bases lay between the germline ends. In addition, the sample was reused for a study of yellow fever vaccine responses in identical twins.

This TCR was recovered from a woman aged 18-35 years in good health. The chain combines TRBV7-2 with TRBJ1-4; the D is unclear. The sample taken for sequencing was CD4+ T cells sorted from blood. In DNA, the CDR3 is TGTGCCAGCAGCTTACAAAGGCAACGCGCCGTTTCTATGCTGTTTTTT. Translating it yields CASSLQRQRAVSMLFF.